This T cell receptor beta chain was observed in a study of blood T cell repertoires in COVID-19. V was clipped by 5 bases and J by 4 bases; unmatched bases: 9. CDR1 and CDR2 from the germline V gene are MNHEY and SMNVEV (reference sequence). The CDR3 has 16 residues. Sequencing was performed with immunoSEQ multiplex PCR; in TCRdb, only in-frame clones are kept and a portion is missing. The table includes 100,000 to 150,000 clones, 80% to 90% detected once. This sequence joins TRBV27 and TRBJ1-5; 9 bases are shared with TRBD1. The clonotype originates from a man in his fifties or sixties with COVID-19, enrolled during active disease. The sequenced sample was peripheral blood. DNA of the CDR3: TGTGCCAGCAGTAAGACCGGGACAGGGCAAAATCAGCCCCAGCATTTT. This codes for CASSKTGTGQNQPQHF.